Presented here are 18 T cell receptor beta chains from one specimen sequenced in a study of pediatric ulcerative colitis. The repertoire was sequenced with immunoSEQ multiplex PCR; TCRdb's copy has only in-frame clones and lacks some. The table lists tens of thousands of clones, about 75% of them singletons. The rectum was sampled with one to two pinch biopsies at colonoscopy. Sequencing used gut tissue. These receptors all stem from a boy younger than 18 with severe ulcerative colitis.

In its sample, this clone was seen a few times. The chain has TRBV4-2 and TRBJ2-3, with TRBD2 identical over 7 bases. Germline loops: CDR1 LGHNA, CDR2 YNFKEQ. V lost 2 bases to trimming and J lost 0 bases; unmatched junction nucleotides: 8. The CDR3 is 17 residues long. The CDR3 loop is CASSQIPLAASTDTQYF. The CDR3 DNA is TGTGCCAGCAGCCAAATTCCCCTAGCGGCTAGCACAGATACGCAGTATTTT.

This chain uses TRBV11-2 with TRBJ2-5; TRBD2 matches at 11 bases. CDR3 length: 14 residues. The V gene's germline CDR1 is SGHAT and CDR2 FQNNGV. Germline trimming cut 6 bases from V and 5 bases from J; bases unmatched to any gene: 5. The CDR3 loop reads CASRSSGGQETQYF. As DNA, the CDR3 is TGTGCCAGCAGATCTAGCGGGGGGCAGGAGACCCAGTACTTC.

This chain uses TRBV13 with TRBJ2-5; D is unresolved. Germline lookup yields CDR1 PRHDT and CDR2 FYEKMQ (reference sequence). V dropped 8 bases and J dropped 1 base, with 5 bases sitting between them. This CDR3 comprises 11 residues. The CDR3: CASGIQETQYF. The DNA for the CDR3 is TGTGCCAGCGGAATCCAAGAGACCCAGTACTTC.

CDR3 sequence: CASSLAGTGDGELFF. The CDR3 coding sequence is TGTGCCAGCAGCTTGGCCGGGACAGGGGACGGGGAGCTGTTTTTT. V is TRBV5-6 and J is TRBJ2-2; 10 nucleotides match TRBD1. Germline values: CDR1 SGHDT, CDR2 YYEEEE. V trimming: 0 bases; J trimming: 7 bases; junction bases outside the gene matches: 3. The CDR3 covers 15 residues. Together with reference TRBV5-6 and TRBJ2-2, the CDR3 gives the full variable domain: DAGVTQSPTHLIKTRGQQVTLRCSPKSGHDTVSWYQQALGQGPQFIFQYYEEEERQRGNFPDRFSGHQFPNYSSELNVNALLLGDSALYLCASSLAGTGDGELFFGEGSRLTVL.

This chain connects TRBV9 to TRBJ1-2; D gene unclear. Germline values: CDR1 SGDLS, CDR2 YYNGEE. The CDR3 sequence is 17 residues long. The germline V and J ends were trimmed by 0 bases and 5 bases, with 20 bases remaining between them. The CDR3 sequence is CASSVARGGRFRYGYTF. Here the CDR3 DNA reads TGTGCCAGCAGCGTAGCTCGTGGAGGCAGGTTCAGGTATGGCTACACCTTC.

The V and J genes are TRBV28 and TRBJ1-2; 8 nucleotides match TRBD1. Germline V gene data show CDR1 as MDHEN and CDR2 as SYDVKM. The V and J ends lost 7 bases and 1 base, in that order; junction bases with no gene match: 11. The CDR3 runs to 16 residues. The CDR3 loop is CASTDRGPISNYGYTF. CDR3 sequence (DNA): TGTGCCAGCACCGACAGGGGACCAATTAGTAACTATGGCTACACCTTC.

This chain joins TRBV6-1 and TRBJ1-1; no clear D gene. Trimming left V 8 bases short and J 7 bases short, with 11 bases between. The length of the CDR3 is 11 residues. CDR1 and CDR2 from the germline V gene are MNHNS and SASEGT. The CDR3 region is CASSIGLEAFF. The CDR3 region has the DNA TGTGCCAGCTCAATTGGACTTGAAGCTTTCTTT.

As regards this clone: A read error is likely, as this CDR3 ends without the conserved phenylalanine or tryptophan. This chain connects TRBV2 to TRBJ1-6; no clear D. Germline CDR1 is SNHLY and CDR2 is FYNNEI. This CDR3 spans 14 amino acids. V gave up 5 bases and J gave up 6 bases, with 11 bases separating them. The CDR3 DNA sequence: TGTGCCAGCAGTCTACAGCCATCTAATTCACCCCTCCACCTT. Protein product: CASSLQPSNSPLHL.

The chain uses TRBV30 and TRBJ1-2; maybe TRBD1 (6 bases). The CDR3 length is 15 residues. The V and J ends lost 5 bases and 0 bases respectively, with 16 bases between them. Germline-derived CDR1 and CDR2 are GTSNPN and SVGIG (reference sequence). The CDR3 loop is CAWGDGGGPNYGYTF. CDR3 nucleotides: TGTGCCTGGGGGGACGGTGGGGGCCCTAACTATGGCTACACCTTC.

The chain is built from TRBV27 and TRBJ2-3; 9 bases fit TRBD1. The CDR3 runs to 14 residues. The germline V gene has CDR1 MNHEY and CDR2 SMNVEV (reference sequence). The V gene end was trimmed by 5 bases and the J gene end by 4 bases; junction bases not matched to a gene: 4. The CDR3 DNA follows: TGTGCCAGCAGTCGTGACAGGGGGGCAGATACGCAGTATTTT. Translated: CASSRDRGADTQYF.

J is TRBJ2-3 and V is TRBV5-1, with a tentative D call TRBD2 (5 bases). Germline CDR1 reads SGHRS; CDR2 reads YFSETQ. Trimming left V 7 bases short and J 0 bases short, with 12 bases between. The CDR3 is made up of 14 amino acids. In DNA form, the CDR3 reads TGCGCCAGCCTTCTCGGGAAAAGCACAGATACGCAGTATTTT. Its protein is CASLLGKSTDTQYF.

The J gene is TRBJ1-1, the V gene TRBV5-1; D unclear. Germline V gene data show CDR1 as SGHRS and CDR2 as YFSETQ. V lost 0 bases and J lost 4, with 10 bases in between. This CDR3 has 14 residues. The CDR3: CASSLAAVSTEAFF. The CDR3 region has the DNA TGCGCCAGCAGCTTGGCCGCCGTATCCACTGAAGCTTTCTTT.

This chain links TRBV28 with TRBJ2-7; possibly TRBD2 for D (5 bases). This CDR3 spans 14 amino acids. With 3 bases removed from V and 7 bases from J, the gap between germline ends came to 16 bases. Per the germline V gene, CDR1 is MDHEN and CDR2 is SYDVKM. The CDR3 loop is CASSLRLLRGEQYF. The DNA for the CDR3 is TGTGCCAGCAGTTTGAGGCTTCTCCGAGGGGAGCAGTACTTC.

V and J are TRBV11-2 and TRBJ1-1; D remains ambiguous. V dropped 1 base and J dropped 4 bases, with 7 bases sitting between them. CDR1 is SGHAT and CDR2 is FQNNGV in the germline V gene. The length of the CDR3 is 13 residues. The CDR3 region has the DNA TGTGCCAGCAGCTTAGGATATAGCACTGAAGCTTTCTTT. It specifies CASSLGYSTEAFF.

CDR3 nucleotide sequence: TGTGCCAGTACGAGCGGGGGCGGGTTCACAGATACGCAGTATTTT. Its translation: CASTSGGGFTDTQYF. The chain has TRBV19 and TRBJ2-3; 8 bases are shared with TRBD2. The CDR3 runs to 15 residues. CDR1 and CDR2 from the germline V gene are LNHDA and SQIVND (reference sequence). V shed 7 bases, J shed 2 bases, and the junction held 8 bases outside the gene matches.

The gene calls are TRBV2 and TRBJ1-1, with TRBD1 identical over 7 bases. The CDR3 runs to 14 residues. Germline lookup yields CDR1 SNHLY and CDR2 FYNNEI. J was trimmed by 4 bases and V by 9 bases; bases with no gene match: 11. The CDR3 DNA follows: TGTGCCAGTAGGCAGGAGGGGGCGGTCACTGAAGCTTTCTTT. Translated, it gives CASRQEGAVTEAFF.

The chain is built from TRBV10-2 and TRBJ2-6; 7 bases are a match to TRBD2. With 7 bases clipped from V and 0 bases from J, the junction kept 6 bases outside the gene matches. CDR3 length equals 16 residues. The germline CDR1 and CDR2 sequences are WSHSY and SAAADI. In DNA form, the CDR3 reads TGCGCCAGCAAGGGAGGGTTTTCCTCTGGGGCCAACGTCCTGACTTTC. Its translation: CASKGGFSSGANVLTF.

V and J are TRBV7-9 and TRBJ2-1; 7 nucleotides match TRBD2. The length of the CDR3 is 15 residues. Germline CDR1 and CDR2: SEHNR and FQNEAQ (reference sequence). V gave up 1 base and J gave up 4 bases; unmatched junction bases: 4. The DNA for the CDR3 is TGTGCCAGCAGCTTAGAAGCGGGGAGGTACAATGAGCAGTTCTTC. This translates into CASSLEAGRYNEQFF.